These 6 T cell receptor beta chains share one sample of origin, sequenced in a study of blood T cell repertoires in COVID-19 (dated by TCRdb to 2019 to 2021). Library prep was done by the immunoSEQ multiplex PCR assay. Not all clones reach the TCRdb copy of this immuneACCESS table, which keeps in-frame sequences only. Checked studies attribute under half of the gap to unresolved V genes and leave the rest unexplained. In this sample the table shows more than 250,000 clones, around 89% of which occur a single time. The ten largest clonotypes hold 6% to 8% of the sample. Sequencing was done on a sample of peripheral blood. These receptors all stem from a woman aged 45-65 years with COVID-19, enrolled during active disease.

This chain uses TRBV11-3 with TRBJ1-6, with 10 bases that match TRBD1. The CDR3 consists of 15 residues. Germline-derived CDR1 and CDR2 are SGHNT and YENEEA. Trimming removed 5 bases from V and 10 bases from J; junction bases left unmatched: 8. The CDR3 DNA follows: TGTGCCAGCAGCACGGGACAGGGGTTTGAGTCACCCCTCCACTTT. Its protein product is CASSTGQGFESPLHF. Combining the CDR3 with reference TRBV11-3 and TRBJ1-6 gives the whole variable domain EAGVVQSPRYKIIEKKQPVAFWCNPISGHNTLYWYLQNLGQGPELLIRYENEEAVDDSQLPKDRFSAERLKGVDSTLKIQPAELGDSAVYLCASSTGQGFESPLHFGNGTRLTVT.

The rearrangement links TRBV7-9 to TRBJ1-1, with no clear D. Germline assignment: CDR1 SEHNR and CDR2 FQNEAQ (reference sequence). This CDR3 has 13 amino acids. V lost 2 bases, J lost 4 bases, and 8 bases lay in between. The CDR3 region is CASSLPTRTEAFF. CDR3 nucleotide sequence: TGTGCCAGCAGCTTACCCACTCGCACTGAAGCTTTCTTT. The full variable domain, in which reference TRBV7-9 and TRBJ1-1 provide the parts outside the CDR3, is DTGVSQNPRHKITKRGQNVTFRCDPISEHNRLYWYRQTLGQGPEFLTYFQNEAQLEKSRLLSDRFSAERPKGSFSTLEIQRTEQGDSAMYLCASSLPTRTEAFFGQGTRLTVV.

CDR3 nucleotide sequence: TGTGCCAGTAGTCCCAGGGGGCGCGGCACCGGGGAGCTGTTTTTT. As protein: CASSPRGRGTGELFF. V is TRBV19 and J is TRBJ2-2; 8 bases line up with TRBD1. The CDR3 extends over 15 amino acids. V shed 5 bases, J shed 4 bases, and the junction held 6 bases outside the gene matches. The germline gives CDR1 LNHDA, CDR2 SQIVND (reference sequence).

The genes are TRBV15 and TRBJ1-6; TRBD1 matches 10 bases. The CDR3 covers 15 residues. Germline assignment: CDR1 LNHNV and CDR2 YYDKDF (reference sequence). J was trimmed by 7 bases and V by 2 bases; bases with no gene match: 2. The CDR3 DNA sequence: TGTGCCACCAGCAGACGGACAGGGGGAAATTCACCCCTCCACTTT. Its translation is CATSRRTGGNSPLHF. Based on the CDR3 plus reference TRBV15 and TRBJ1-6, the full variable domain is DAMVIQNPRYQVTQFGKPVTLSCSQTLNHNVMYWYQQKSSQAPKLLFHYYDKDFNNEADTPDNFQSRRPNTSFCFLDIRSPGLGDTAMYLCATSRRTGGNSPLHFGNGTRLTVT.

The chain uses TRBV24-1 and TRBJ2-5, with TRBD2 matching 10 bases. Trimming removed 4 bases from V and 0 bases from J; junction bases left unmatched: 4. CDR1 is KGHDR and CDR2 is SFDVKD in the germline V gene. The CDR3 is 16 amino acids. In DNA form, the CDR3 reads TGTGCCACCAGTGACGCCGGGACTAGCGACCAAGAGACCCAGTACTTC. This sequence encodes CATSDAGTSDQETQYF.

Only a few counts were recorded for this clone. This chain connects TRBV19 to TRBJ2-5; no clear D gene. CDR1 and CDR2 from the germline V gene are LNHDA and SQIVND (reference sequence). V lost 7 bases to trimming and J lost 3 bases, with 18 bases between them. CDR3 length: 15 amino acids. The CDR3 nucleotides read TGTGCCAGTACCAATCGAGATAGAGGTAAAGAGACCCAGTACTTC. It is translated as CASTNRDRGKETQYF.